Below are 3 T cell receptor beta chains sequenced from a single sample in a study of cytotoxic CD8 clonotypes in ibrutinib-treated CLL. The data were produced by immunoSEQ multiplex PCR, yet TCRdb's version contains in-frame clones alone and is incomplete. Counted here are more than 110,000 clones, 91% occurring once; the ten biggest clones make up 11%. The specimen comprised PBMCs, sampled after 12 months of ibrutinib treatment. The receptors shown here come from a human donor with chronic lymphocytic leukemia.

This chain joins TRBV5-1 and TRBJ1-2; D unclear. V lost 2 bases to trimming and J lost 4 bases, with 12 bases between them. This CDR3 is built from 14 residues. Germline values: CDR1 SGHRS, CDR2 YFSETQ. CDR3 loop: CASSFLESSYGYTF. The DNA of the CDR3 is TGCGCCAGCAGCTTCTTGGAGAGCTCCTATGGCTACACCTTC.

The chain carries TRBV7-2 and TRBJ2-3; D call uncertain. Germline V gene lookup returns CDR1 SGHTA and CDR2 FQGNSA. This CDR3 has 12 residues. V was shortened by 3 bases and J by 7 bases, with 8 bases between the two germline ends. CDR3 sequence (DNA): TGTGCCAGCAGCTTTTTGGGGAATACGCAGTATTTT. Translation: CASSFLGNTQYF.

The CDR3 sequence is CAWSVLPGGRSYNEQFF. CDR3 in DNA: TGTGCCTGGAGTGTCCTCCCGGGGGGGAGGTCCTACAATGAGCAGTTCTTC. The chain employs TRBV30 and TRBJ2-1; TRBD2 matches at 8 bases. The CDR3 extends over 17 amino acids. J lost 1 base, V lost 0 bases, and 8 bases had no gene match. The germline V gene has CDR1 GTSNPN and CDR2 SVGIG (reference sequence).